One sample yielded the 13 T cell receptor beta chains listed below, sequenced in a study of shared clonotypes between healthy human individuals. Here immunoSEQ multiplex PCR was the method, and the copy in TCRdb shows in-frame clones only, minus some. In the table there are around 720,000 clones, about three quarters of which are singletons. The source material was memory CD4+ T cells sorted from blood. Specified subset: CD45RA-negative fraction. These receptors originate from a woman under 40 in good health.

J is TRBJ1-1 and V is TRBV4-1, with D unclear. The CDR3 length is 15 residues. Germline CDR1 is MGHRA and CDR2 is YSYEKL. Trimming pared 1 base from V and 5 bases from J, leaving 14 bases between. This CDR3 is CASSQAPQLGTEAFF. DNA of the CDR3: TGCGCCAGCAGCCAAGCCCCCCAGTTGGGGACTGAAGCTTTCTTT.

Points on this clone: Mismatch with germline at one junction end may stem from a read error. This chain joins TRBV30 and TRBJ2-1; TRBD2 agrees at 11 bases. Germline V gives CDR1 GTSNPN, CDR2 SVGIG (reference sequence). This CDR3 is built from 13 residues. CDR3: CAWRGTSGFGVVF. The CDR3 DNA is TGTGCCTGGAGGGGGACTAGCGGATTCGGGGTGGTCTTC.

V gene TRBV2 combines with J gene TRBJ2-2; unclear D gene. Germline V gene data show CDR1 as SNHLY and CDR2 as FYNNEI. The CDR3 covers 13 residues. V was shortened by 2 bases and J by 6 bases, with 7 bases between the two germline ends. The CDR3: CASSEISPGELFF. CDR3 DNA sequence: TGTGCCAGCAGTGAAATTAGCCCCGGGGAGCTGTTTTTT.

This clone was detected only a few times. The chain uses TRBV9 and TRBJ2-3; possibly TRBD1 for D (6 bases). V was cut by 3 bases and J by 2 bases, with 7 bases left in between. Germline V lookup: CDR1 SGDLS, CDR2 YYNGEE. This CDR3 has 13 amino acids. The CDR3 loop is CASSAGHTDTQYF. The CDR3 region has the DNA TGTGCCAGCAGCGCGGGACACACAGATACGCAGTATTTT.

The chain uses TRBV6-6 and TRBJ2-7; TRBD1 matches at 9 bases. The CDR3 has 13 residues. V lost 5 bases and J lost 6; bases outside the gene matches: 5. From germline, CDR1 is MNHNY and CDR2 SVGAGI (reference sequence). The CDR3 nucleotides read TGTGCCAGCAGTACCTGGACAGGGGCCGAGCAGTACTTC. Its protein is CASSTWTGAEQYF.

The chain is built from TRBV7-8 and TRBJ2-1; D uncertain. The V and J ends lost 5 bases and 1 base respectively, with 12 bases between them. The CDR3 contains 15 residues. The germline V gene encodes CDR1 SGHVS and CDR2 FQNEAQ. CDR3 coding DNA: TGTGCCAGCAGCCCCGTAGGAGTATCCTACAATGAGCAGTTCTTC. As protein: CASSPVGVSYNEQFF.

This clone has only one observation. This chain uses TRBV25-1 with TRBJ1-2, with a possible D match to TRBD1 (5 bases). V lost 3 bases and J lost 8, with 16 bases in between. CDR3 length equals 14 residues. Germline lookup yields CDR1 MGHDK and CDR2 SYGVNS. CDR3 sequence (DNA): TGTGCCAGCAGTGACGGGGGGGACCTGGGCGGCTACACCTTC. It specifies CASSDGGDLGGYTF.

This chain links TRBV7-2 with TRBJ2-7; perhaps D is TRBD1 or TRBD2 (6 bases each). This CDR3 spans 15 amino acids. V was shortened by 5 bases and J by 6 bases, with 20 bases between the two germline ends. CDR1 is SGHTA, CDR2 FQGNSA, per germline. The CDR3 loop reads CASSHYREDGVEQYF. For the CDR3, the DNA is TGTGCCAGCAGCCATTACAGGGAGGATGGCGTCGAGCAGTACTTC. The full variable domain, completed using reference TRBV7-2 and TRBJ2-7, is GAGVSQSPSNKVTEKGKDVELRCDPISGHTALYWYRQSLGQGLEFLIYFQGNSAPDKSGLPSDRFSAERTGGSVSTLTIQRTQQEDSAVYLCASSHYREDGVEQYFGPGTRLTVT.

V and J are TRBV19 and TRBJ2-3; the D call may be TRBD1 or TRBD2 (5 bases each). There are 14 residues in the CDR3. The V gene lost 9 bases and the J gene lost 0 bases, with 13 bases spanning the gap. Germline CDR1 reads LNHDA; CDR2 reads SQIVND (reference sequence). CDR3 nucleotide sequence: TGTGCCAGCGGGGCAGTAACTAGCACAGATACGCAGTATTTT. Amino acid sequence: CASGAVTSTDTQYF.

This clone was seen a handful of times. The genes are TRBV5-6 and TRBJ1-5; D unclear. CDR3 length equals 14 residues. V gave up 0 bases and J gave up 4 bases, with 8 bases separating them. Germline lookup yields CDR1 SGHDT and CDR2 YYEEEE. CDR3 protein: CASSLGRTNQPQHF. CDR3 bases: TGTGCCAGCAGCTTGGGACGGACTAATCAGCCCCAGCATTTT.

The chain carries TRBV19 and TRBJ2-5; D is possibly TRBD1 (5 bases). The CDR3 consists of 16 residues. Germline-derived CDR1 and CDR2 are LNHDA and SQIVND (reference sequence). Trimming left V 4 bases short and J 3 bases short, with 18 bases between. This CDR3 is CASSTGYPKDKETQYF. The CDR3 DNA reads TGTGCCAGTAGTACCGGGTATCCCAAGGACAAAGAGACCCAGTACTTC. The full variable domain, its missing parts supplied by reference TRBV19 and TRBJ2-5, is DGGITQSPKYLFRKEGQNVTLSCEQNLNHDAMYWYRQDPGQGLRLIYYSQIVNDFQKGDIAEGYSVSREKKESFPLTVTSAQKNPTAFYLCASSTGYPKDKETQYFGPGTRLLVL.

This chain links TRBV6-1 with TRBJ1-5; weak D call: TRBD1 (6 bases). Germline V CDR1 and CDR2: MNHNS, SASEGT. This CDR3 region has 15 residues. V lost 2 bases to trimming and J lost 7 bases, with 15 bases between them. The CDR3 region has the DNA TGTGCCAGCAGTGAATTGGGGGGGCGCGGGCAGCCCCAGCATTTT. Its protein product is CASSELGGRGQPQHF.

In the case of this clone: The same CDR3 can be traced to other DNA sequences in this sample. The chain couples TRBV5-1 to TRBJ2-1; D unresolved. V lost 2 bases, J lost 0 bases, and 9 bases lay in between. The V gene's germline CDR1 is SGHRS and CDR2 YFSETQ. The CDR3 runs 15 residues. The CDR3: CASSLDLSSYNEQFF. DNA of the CDR3: TGCGCCAGCAGCTTAGACCTAAGCTCCTACAATGAGCAGTTCTTC.